This T cell receptor beta chain was profiled in a study of cytomegalovirus exposure and HLA in healthy donors. Study overall: Earlier results showed almost 120 million unique TCR beta sequences derived from roughly 190 million T cells. An early data release held 70 million to 90 million unique TCRs from HLA-typed donors.

This CDR3 has 11 amino acids. V gave up 1 base and J gave up 7 bases, with 7 bases separating them. Germline CDR1 GTSNPN, CDR2 SVGIG (reference sequence). In the PCR, 60 Vbeta and 13 Jbeta primers were used. The protocol was immunoSEQ multiplex PCR, while the TCRdb copy is restricted to in-frame clones and leaves out a portion. The data contain around 250,000 clones, 92% of them singletons. Remarks on this clone: Antigen unknown.

Study-level points and caveats: Segments of the TCR beta V type were, in most cases, productive about 90% or about 30% of the time in an earlier analysis. Versus the approximately 670-donor mean, an Asian-associated ancestry cluster reportedly showed fewer N-insertions in a later analysis.

This TCR derives from a girl aged 2-10 years in good health and CMV-seronegative. Sequencing was performed on PBMCs. The chain has TRBV30 and TRBJ1-2; D ambiguous. In DNA form, the CDR3 reads TGTGCCTGGAGTGGCGGCTTTGGCTACACCTTC. It codes for CAWSGGFGYTF.